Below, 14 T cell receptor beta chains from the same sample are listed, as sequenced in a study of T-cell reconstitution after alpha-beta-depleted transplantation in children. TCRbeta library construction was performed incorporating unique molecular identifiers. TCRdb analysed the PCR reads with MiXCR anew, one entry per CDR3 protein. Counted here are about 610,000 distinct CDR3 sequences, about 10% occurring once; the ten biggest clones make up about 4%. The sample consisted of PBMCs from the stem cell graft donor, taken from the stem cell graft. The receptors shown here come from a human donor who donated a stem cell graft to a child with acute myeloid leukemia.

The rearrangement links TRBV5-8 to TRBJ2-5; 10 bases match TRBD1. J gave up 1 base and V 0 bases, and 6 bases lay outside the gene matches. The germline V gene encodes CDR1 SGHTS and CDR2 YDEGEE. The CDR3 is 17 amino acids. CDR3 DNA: TGTGCCAGCAGCTTGGGACAGGGGGCGTCCTCCCAAGAGACCCAGTACTTC. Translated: CASSLGQGASSQETQYF.

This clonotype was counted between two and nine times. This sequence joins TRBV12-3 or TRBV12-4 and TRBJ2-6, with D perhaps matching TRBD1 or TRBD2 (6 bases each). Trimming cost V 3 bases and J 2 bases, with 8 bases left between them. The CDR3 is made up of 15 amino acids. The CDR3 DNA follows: TGTGCCAGCAGTTTCGGGGGCCCTGGGGCCAACGTCCTGACTTTC. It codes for CASSFGGPGANVLTF.

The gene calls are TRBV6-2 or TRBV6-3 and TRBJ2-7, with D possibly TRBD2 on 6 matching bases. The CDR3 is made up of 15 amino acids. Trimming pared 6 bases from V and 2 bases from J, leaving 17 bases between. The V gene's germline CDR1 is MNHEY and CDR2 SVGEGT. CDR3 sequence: CASSDAWREAYEQYF. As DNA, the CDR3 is TGTGCCAGCAGCGACGCGTGGAGGGAGGCCTACGAGCAGTACTTC.

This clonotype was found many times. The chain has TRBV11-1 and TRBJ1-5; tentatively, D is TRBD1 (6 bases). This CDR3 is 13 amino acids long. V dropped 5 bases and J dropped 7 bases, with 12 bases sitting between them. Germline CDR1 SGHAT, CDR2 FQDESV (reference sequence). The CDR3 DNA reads TGTGCCAGCAGCAAGGGACACCAACAGCCCCAGCATTTT. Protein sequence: CASSKGHQQPQHF.

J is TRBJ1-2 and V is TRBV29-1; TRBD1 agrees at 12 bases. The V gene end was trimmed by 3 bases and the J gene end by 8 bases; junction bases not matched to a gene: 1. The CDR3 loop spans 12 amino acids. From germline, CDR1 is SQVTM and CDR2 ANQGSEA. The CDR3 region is CSVEGQGAGYTF. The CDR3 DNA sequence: TGCAGCGTTGAGGGACAGGGGGCAGGCTACACCTTC.

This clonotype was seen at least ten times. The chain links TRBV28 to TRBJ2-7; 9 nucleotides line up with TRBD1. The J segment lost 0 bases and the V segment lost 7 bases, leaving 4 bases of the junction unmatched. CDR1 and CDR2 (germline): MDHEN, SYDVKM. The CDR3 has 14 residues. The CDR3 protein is CASTLTGGSYEQYF. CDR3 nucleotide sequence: TGTGCCAGCACCTTGACAGGGGGCTCCTACGAGCAGTACTTC.

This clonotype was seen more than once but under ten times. CDR3 DNA: TGTGCCTGGAGTGTCAAGGGGGGCGCCTACGAGCAGTACTTC. It specifies CAWSVKGGAYEQYF. The chain combines TRBV30 with TRBJ2-7; TRBD1 or TRBD2 may be the D gene (6 bases each). This CDR3 is built from 14 residues. Between the trimmed V and J ends, which lost 0 bases and 2 bases, there was a span of 11 bases. CDR1 and CDR2 from the germline V gene are GTSNPN and SVGIG (reference sequence).

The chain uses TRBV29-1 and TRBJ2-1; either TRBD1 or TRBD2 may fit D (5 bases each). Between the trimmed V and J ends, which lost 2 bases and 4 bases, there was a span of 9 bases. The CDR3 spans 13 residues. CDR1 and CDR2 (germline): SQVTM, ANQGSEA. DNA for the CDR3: TGCAGCGTTGAATTGGGACCTTACAATGAGCAGTTCTTC. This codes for CSVELGPYNEQFF.

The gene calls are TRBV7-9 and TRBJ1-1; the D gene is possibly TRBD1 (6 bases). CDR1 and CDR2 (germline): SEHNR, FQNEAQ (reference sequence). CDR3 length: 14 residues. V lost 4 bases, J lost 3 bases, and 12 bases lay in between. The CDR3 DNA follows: TGTGCCAGCAGCTCCCCGCAGGGGTACACTGAAGCTTTCTTT. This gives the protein CASSSPQGYTEAFF.

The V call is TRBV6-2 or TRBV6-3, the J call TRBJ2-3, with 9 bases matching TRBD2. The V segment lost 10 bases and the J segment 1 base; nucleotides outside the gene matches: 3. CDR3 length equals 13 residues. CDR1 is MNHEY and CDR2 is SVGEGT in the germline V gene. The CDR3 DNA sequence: TGTGCCATCGCGGGGGGGGGCACAGATACGCAGTATTTT. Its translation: CAIAGGGTDTQYF.

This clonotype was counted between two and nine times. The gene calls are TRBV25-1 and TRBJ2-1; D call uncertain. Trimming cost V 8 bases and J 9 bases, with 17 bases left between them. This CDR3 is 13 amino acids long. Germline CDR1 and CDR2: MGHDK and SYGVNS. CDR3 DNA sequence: TGTGCCAGCCATTCCGGATTGTCCGGTGAGCAGTTCTTC. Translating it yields CASHSGLSGEQFF.

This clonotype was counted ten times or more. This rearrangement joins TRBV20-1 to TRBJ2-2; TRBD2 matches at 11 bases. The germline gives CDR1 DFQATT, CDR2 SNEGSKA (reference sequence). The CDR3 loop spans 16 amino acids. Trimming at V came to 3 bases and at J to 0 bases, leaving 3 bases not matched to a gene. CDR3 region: CSARASGRPNTGELFF. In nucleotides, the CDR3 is TGCAGTGCTAGGGCTAGCGGGAGGCCGAACACCGGGGAGCTGTTTTTT.

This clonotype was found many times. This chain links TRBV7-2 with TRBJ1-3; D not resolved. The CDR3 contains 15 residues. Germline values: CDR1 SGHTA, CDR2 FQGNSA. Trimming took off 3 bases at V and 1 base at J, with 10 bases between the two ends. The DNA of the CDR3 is TGTGCCAGCAGCTTCTTGACCGCTTCTGGAAACACCATATATTTT. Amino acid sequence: CASSFLTASGNTIYF.

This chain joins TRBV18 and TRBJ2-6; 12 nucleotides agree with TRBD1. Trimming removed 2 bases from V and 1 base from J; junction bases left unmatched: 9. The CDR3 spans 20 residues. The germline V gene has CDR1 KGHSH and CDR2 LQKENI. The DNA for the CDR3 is TGTGCCAGCTCACCAATCGGTAGGGGACAGGGGGCGTCTGGGGCCAACGTCCTGACTTTC. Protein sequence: CASSPIGRGQGASGANVLTF.